This TCR beta chain was documented in a study of blood T cell repertoires in COVID-19. Sequenced by immunoSEQ multiplex PCR; TCRdb stores in-frame clones only, minus some. The top ten clones hold 1.5% to 2% of a sample with about 320,000 clones, 86% of them seen once. Per the germline V gene, CDR1 is GTSNPN and CDR2 is SVGIG (reference sequence). V gave up 4 bases and J gave up 7 bases, with 14 bases separating them. This CDR3 has 14 residues. Sequenced sample: peripheral blood. The clonotype comes from a woman between 50 and 59 years old with acute or convalescent COVID-19. The chain employs TRBV30 and TRBJ1-6; no definite D call. CDR3 region: CAWTPPGVNSPLHF. CDR3 nucleotide sequence: TGTGCCTGGACCCCACCGGGAGTGAATTCACCCCTCCACTTT.